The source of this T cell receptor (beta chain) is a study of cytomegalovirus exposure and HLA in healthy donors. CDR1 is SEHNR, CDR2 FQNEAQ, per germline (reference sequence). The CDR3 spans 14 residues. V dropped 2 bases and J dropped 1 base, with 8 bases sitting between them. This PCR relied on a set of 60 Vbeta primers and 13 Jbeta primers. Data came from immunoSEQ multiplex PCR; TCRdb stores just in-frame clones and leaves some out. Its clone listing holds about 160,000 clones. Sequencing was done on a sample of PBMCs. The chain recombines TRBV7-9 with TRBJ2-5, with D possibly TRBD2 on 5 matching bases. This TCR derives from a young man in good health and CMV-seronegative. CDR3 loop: CASSLTGFQETQYF. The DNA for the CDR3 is TGTGCCAGCAGCTTAACGGGATTCCAAGAGACCCAGTACTTC.